Following are 17 T cell receptor beta chains from one sample sequenced in a study of blood T cell repertoires in COVID-19. The repertoire was sequenced with immunoSEQ multiplex PCR; TCRdb's copy has only in-frame clones and lacks some. Among about 74,000 clones listed, roughly 81% were seen once. Source material: peripheral blood. The receptor source for this set is a man aged 65 to 85 with acute or convalescent COVID-19.

This clone occurred once. As DNA, the CDR3 is TGTGCCAGCGCCGGGAGGAATAGCAATCAGCCCCAGCATTTT. It specifies CASAGRNSNQPQHF. This chain connects TRBV2 to TRBJ1-5, with D hard to call. This CDR3 has 14 residues. The V gene lost 8 bases and the J gene lost 0 bases, with 11 bases spanning the gap. The germline V gene encodes CDR1 SNHLY and CDR2 FYNNEI.

The chain recombines TRBV3-1 (or the pseudogene TRBV3-2) with TRBJ2-7; TRBD1 is a possible D gene (6 bases). CDR3 length equals 14 residues. Germline CDR1 and CDR2: LGHDT and YNNKEL (reference sequence). V was trimmed by 6 bases and J by 5 bases, leaving 17 bases between them. The CDR3 protein is CASRPATDSNEQYF. CDR3 DNA sequence: TGTGCCAGCAGGCCGGCCACGGACAGCAACGAGCAGTACTTC.

V usage is TRBV11-3 and J usage is TRBJ1-1, with no clear D. Looked up from germline, CDR1 is SGHNT and CDR2 is YENEEA. This CDR3 has 16 residues. The germline V and J ends were trimmed by 1 base and 2 bases, with 14 bases remaining between them. CDR3 protein: CASSLGPAGSNTEAFF. Written as DNA, the CDR3 is TGTGCCAGCAGCTTAGGCCCGGCGGGCTCTAACACTGAAGCTTTCTTT.

The V and J genes are TRBV4-3 and TRBJ1-5, with D possibly matching TRBD1 (6 bases). This CDR3 spans 13 amino acids. Trimming left V 5 bases short and J 4 bases short, with 9 bases between. From germline, CDR1 is LGHNA and CDR2 YSLEER. CDR3 sequence (DNA): TGCGCCAGCAGCAAAGGGACAAATCAGCCCCAGCATTTT. Encoded protein: CASSKGTNQPQHF.

The V gene is TRBV18, the J gene TRBJ2-7, with a weak D call TRBD1 (5 bases). CDR1 and CDR2 (germline): KGHSH, LQKENI. This CDR3 is 12 amino acids long. V gave up 2 bases and J gave up 3 bases, with 5 bases separating them. The CDR3 loop is CASSPDSYEQYF. For the CDR3, the DNA is TGTGCCAGCTCACCAGACAGCTACGAGCAGTACTTC.

The chain uses TRBV6-1 and TRBJ1-2; D not certain. The CDR3 is made up of 13 amino acids. Trimming removed 0 bases from V and 8 bases from J, with 10 bases in between. The germline V gene encodes CDR1 MNHNS and CDR2 SASEGT. The CDR3 bases are TGTGCCAGCAGTGAAGCGCGAGTGTCGGGCTACACCTTC. Residues: CASSEARVSGYTF.

The chain has TRBV7-3 and TRBJ1-3; possible D gene TRBD1, 5 bases. There are 14 residues in the CDR3. The V gene's germline CDR1 is SGHTA and CDR2 FQGTGA. The ends were cut back, 4 bases at V and 2 bases at J, with 9 bases in the middle. CDR3 protein: CASSYTGAGNTIYF. The CDR3 DNA sequence: TGTGCCAGCAGCTATACAGGTGCTGGAAACACCATATATTTT. The full variable domain, in which reference TRBV7-3 and TRBJ1-3 provide the parts outside the CDR3, is GAGVSQTPSNKVTEKGKYVELRCDPISGHTALYWYRQSLGQGPEFLIYFQGTGAADDSGLPNDRFFAVRPEGSVSTLKIQRTERGDSAVYLCASSYTGAGNTIYFGEGSWLTVV.

This clone was detected only a few times. V gene TRBV21-1 combines with J gene TRBJ1-4; TRBD1 is taken as the D call from the table, unchecked against the DNA. TRBV21-1 corresponds to a pseudogene. The CDR3 contains 16 residues. DNA of the CDR3: TGTGCCATTTCGAGTGCCCCGGGACAGCCTAATGAAAAACTGTTTTTT. This translates into CAISSAPGQPNEKLFF.

This chain links TRBV5-4 with TRBJ2-1; unclear D gene. The CDR3 spans 15 residues. Trimming cost V 0 bases and J 4 bases, with 11 bases left between them. CDR1 and CDR2 from the germline V gene are SGHNT and YYREEE (reference sequence). This CDR3 reads CASSLDGGTYNEQFF. The CDR3 DNA reads TGTGCCAGCAGCTTGGACGGCGGCACGTACAATGAGCAGTTCTTC.

This clone appeared a single time. The V gene is TRBV7-8, the J gene TRBJ1-1; the D gene is possibly TRBD1 (5 bases). CDR3 length: 12 amino acids. V was trimmed by 1 base and J by 8 bases, leaving 8 bases between them. Germline loops: CDR1 SGHVS, CDR2 FQNEAQ. CDR3 amino acids: CASSLGRAEAFF. The CDR3 bases are TGTGCCAGCAGCTTAGGCAGGGCAGAAGCTTTCTTT. The variable domain in full, with the rest retrieved from reference TRBV7-8 and TRBJ1-1, is GAGVSQSPRYKVAKRGQDVALRCDPISGHVSLFWYQQALGQGPEFLTYFQNEAQLDKSGLPSDRFFAERPEGSVSTLKIQRTQQEDSAVYLCASSLGRAEAFFGQGTRLTVV.

The chain joins TRBV7-3 to TRBJ2-2, with no clear D. This CDR3 region has 17 residues. Germline V gives CDR1 SGHTA, CDR2 FQGTGA. V lost 2 bases and J lost 2, with 15 bases in between. The CDR3 DNA follows: TGTGCCAGCAGCTTAGTTGCTAGTAGACCTAACACCGGGGAGCTGTTTTTT. Encoded protein: CASSLVASRPNTGELFF.

J is TRBJ2-1 and V is TRBV5-1; 12 bases agree with TRBD2. Per germline, CDR1 SGHRS and CDR2 YFSETQ. The CDR3 is 14 amino acids. V lost 3 bases and J lost 7; bases outside the gene matches: 2. Here the CDR3 reads CASSYTSGGNEQFF. CDR3 sequence (DNA): TGCGCCAGCAGCTATACTAGCGGGGGGAATGAGCAGTTCTTC.

J is TRBJ1-5 and V is TRBV5-6, with D hard to call. Germline V gene lookup returns CDR1 SGHDT and CDR2 YYEEEE. This CDR3 is 14 amino acids long. V was cut by 1 base and J by 3 bases, with 8 bases left in between. This CDR3 is CASSLQQINQPQHF. The CDR3 DNA reads TGTGCCAGCAGCTTGCAACAGATCAATCAGCCCCAGCATTTT.

The V and J genes are TRBV6-5 and TRBJ2-3; 8 positions match TRBD1. With 7 bases clipped from V and 4 bases from J, the junction kept 10 bases outside the gene matches. The CDR3 loop spans 15 amino acids. Germline V gives CDR1 MNHEY, CDR2 SVGAGI. The CDR3 DNA follows: TGTGCCAGCACAGGGGCAGGGGGCTTTTCAGATACGCAGTATTTT. Amino acids: CASTGAGGFSDTQYF.

A word on this clone: Distinct nucleotide sequences in the sample also encode this CDR3. The rearrangement uses TRBV5-1 and TRBJ1-2; perhaps TRBD1 as D (5 bases). The CDR3 is 14 residues long. V gave up 4 bases and J gave up 5 bases, with 15 bases separating them. Germline CDR1 SGHRS, CDR2 YFSETQ. The CDR3 DNA follows: TGCGCCAGCAGCCTCGGGGGGGAGGATTATGGCTACACCTTC. It codes for CASSLGGEDYGYTF.

The rearrangement joins TRBV24-1 to TRBJ1-5, with 10 positions matching TRBD1. V shed 5 bases, J shed 4 bases, and the junction held 4 bases outside the gene matches. Looked up from germline, CDR1 is KGHDR and CDR2 is SFDVKD. This CDR3 spans 15 amino acids. In nucleotides, the CDR3 is TGTGCCACCAGTGGGGTGGGACAGGGGAATCAGCCCCAGCATTTT. Its protein product is CATSGVGQGNQPQHF.

The CDR3 reads CASIPSGNALPDTQYF. In DNA form, the CDR3 reads TGTGCCAGCATCCCAAGCGGGAACGCCCTGCCTGATACGCAGTATTTT. V and J are TRBV28 and TRBJ2-3, with TRBD2 matching over 7 bases. V shed 7 bases, J shed 6 bases, and the junction held 16 bases outside the gene matches. Germline CDR1 is MDHEN and CDR2 is SYDVKM. This CDR3 is 16 amino acids long.